These T cell receptor beta chains were read from a single sample in a study of T cell responses to AZD1222 COVID-19 vaccine. The data were produced by immunoSEQ multiplex PCR, yet TCRdb's version contains in-frame clones alone and is incomplete. The sample comprises tens of thousands of clones, roughly 89% of which are singletons, and approximately 10% rests with the top ten. The sample was peripheral blood, taken 28 days after the second AZD1222 dose. These receptors all come from an adult who received the AZD1222 COVID-19 vaccine. Each CDR3 is given with its conserved first and last residue. The order of the fields is V gene, J gene, D gene, clone size, CDR3 DNA, CDR3 protein. D genes are given only for firm matches. A clone size is listed for some rows: how often the clone was seen (once, few, many), or a class if it is expanded.

>TRBV7-3|TRBJ2-2|NA|NA
TGTGCCAGCAGCTTAATATACGCGGGGCCGAACACCGGGGAGCTGTTTTTT
CASSLIYAGPNTGELFF
>TRBV28|TRBJ1-5|TRBD1|few
TGTGCCAGCAGTTGGGACAGGGGCAATCAGCCCCAGCATTTT
CASSWDRGNQPQHF
>TRBV25-1|TRBJ2-7|NA|NA
TGTGCCAGCAGTGACTACGAGCAGTACTTC
CASSDYEQYF
>TRBV6-6|TRBJ1-5|NA|NA
TGTGCCAGCAAAACGGAGGGGCGGTCATCTCAGCCCCAGCATTTT
CASKTEGRSSQPQHF
>TRBV7-2|TRBJ1-2|NA|NA
TGTGCCAGCAGCTTTAACTATGGCTACACCTTC
CASSFNYGYTF
>TRBV9|TRBJ2-3|NA|NA
TGTGCCAGCAGCGCGTCTGGCACAGATACGCAGTATTTT
CASSASGTDTQYF
>TRBV7-2|TRBJ2-2|NA|NA
TGTGCCAGCAGCCCAGACCGCCCCGGGGAGCTGTTTTTT
CASSPDRPGELFF
>TRBV7-6|TRBJ2-6|NA|NA
TGTGCCAGCAGCTTACAGGGATTCCTCGTAGAAAACGTCCTGACTTTC
CASSLQGFLVENVLTF
>TRBV12-3/TRBV12-4|TRBJ2-2|NA|NA
TGTGCCAGCACCCAGGGTCCCACCGGGGAGCTGTTTTTT
CASTQGPTGELFF
>TRBV5-6|TRBJ1-5|NA|few
TGTGCCAGCAGCTTAGGGTCCAATCAGCCCCAGCATTTT
CASSLGSNQPQHF
>TRBV7-8|TRBJ2-7|NA|NA
TGTGCCAGCAGCGTTCGGGTCAACGGTGGGAAGCAGTACTTC
CASSVRVNGGKQYF
>TRBV24-1|TRBJ2-7|TRBD2|NA
TGTGCCACCAGTGAGGGGAAGCCGGGGAGGGTGAGACACGAGCAGTACTTC
CATSEGKPGRVRHEQYF
>TRBV12-5|TRBJ1-5|NA|NA
TGTGCTAGTGGTTTGCGAGGGTACAATCAGCCCCAGCATTTT
CASGLRGYNQPQHF
>TRBV18|TRBJ1-2|NA|NA
TGTGCCAGCTCACCCGAGACCGAGGGCTACACCTTC
CASSPETEGYTF
>TRBV19|TRBJ1-2|NA|NA
TGTGCCAGTATCGAAAGGGGCCCCCTGACCTGGGGCTACACCTTC
CASIERGPLTWGYTF
>TRBV7-2|TRBJ1-1|NA|NA
TGTGCCAGCAGCAAGGGGGGCTGGGGCACTGAAGCTTTCTTT
CASSKGGWGTEAFF
>TRBV5-1|TRBJ2-7|TRBD1|once
TGCGCCAGCAGCCCACGACCGGGACAGGTTGGCGAGCAGTACTTC
CASSPRPGQVGEQYF
>TRBV6-5|TRBJ2-5|NA|NA
TGTGCCAGCAGTTACGAACAGGTTCGGGGAGAGACCCAGTACTTC
CASSYEQVRGETQYF
>TRBV6-5|TRBJ2-2|NA|NA
TGTGCCAGCAGTTACACGAACGACGCCGTCACCGGGGAGCTGTTTTTT
CASSYTNDAVTGELFF
>TRBV18|TRBJ2-1|TRBD1|once
TGTGCCAGCTCGGTGGGACAGGGTAGACCAAATGAGCAGTTCTTC
CASSVGQGRPNEQFF
>TRBV3-1/TRBV3-2|TRBJ1-4|NA|NA
TGTGCCAGCAGCCAAACCGTCCGGGAAAAACTGTTTTTT
CASSQTVREKLFF
>TRBV11-3|TRBJ2-5|NA|NA
TGTGCCAGCAGCCGGACTGCCTTAGAGACCCAGTACTTC
CASSRTALETQYF
>TRBV5-6|TRBJ2-7|TRBD1|NA
TGTGCCAGCAGCCGGACAGGGAGGCACGAGCAGTACTTC
CASSRTGRHEQYF
>TRBV9|TRBJ2-7|NA|NA
TGTGCCAGCAGCGTAGGTGTCTACTCCTACGAGCAGTACTTC
CASSVGVYSYEQYF
>TRBV27|TRBJ1-1|NA|NA
TGTGCCAGCAGCTCACCTAGGGCTGAAGCTTTCTTT
CASSSPRAEAFF
>TRBV18|TRBJ2-2|TRBD1|NA
TGTGCCAGCTCACCTCCCGGGACAGGGAACACCGGGGAGCTGTTTTTT
CASSPPGTGNTGELFF
>TRBV27|TRBJ1-2|TRBD1|NA
TGTGCCAGCAGTTCCGGACAGGAAGTCTATGGCTACACCTTC
CASSSGQEVYGYTF
>TRBV7-2|TRBJ1-2|TRBD1|few
TGTGCCAGCAGCCCAGACGGACAGGGAACCTATGGCTACACCTTC
CASSPDGQGTYGYTF
>TRBV2|TRBJ2-1|TRBD2|NA
TGTGCCAGCACCAGACTAGCGGGGGGATGGGATGAGCAGTTCTTC
CASTRLAGGWDEQFF
>TRBV18|TRBJ1-1|NA|few
TGTGCCAGCTCACCACCAGAGGGGCGGACTGAAGCTTTCTTT
CASSPPEGRTEAFF
>TRBV3-1/TRBV3-2|TRBJ2-5|TRBD1|NA
TGTGCCAGCAGCCACCCCCCCCGGGACAGGGGATCTCAAGAGACCCAGTACTTC
CASSHPPRDRGSQETQYF
>TRBV7-3|TRBJ2-2|NA|NA
TGTGCCAGCAGCATGGACAGCCTTACCGGGGAGCTGTTTTTT
CASSMDSLTGELFF